This TCR beta chain is from a study of blood T cell repertoires in COVID-19. Authors' processing steps: Amplifying reference gene primers gave estimates of nucleated cell counts. Generated by immunoSEQ multiplex PCR, the TCRdb table keeps only in-frame clones and is missing some. V and J calls and clone size are those listed in that table; D and trimming were worked out from the DNA. The table lists under 95,000 clones, over 75% of them singletons. The specimen sequenced was peripheral blood. The TCR sequence derives from a human donor with acute or convalescent COVID-19. The donor label of this sample is uncertain.

This CDR3 is CASSYPMTSGGIQYF. DNA of the CDR3: TGTGCCAGCAGTTACCCCATGACTAGCGGCGGCATTCAGTACTTC. V gene TRBV6-2 or TRBV6-3 combines with J gene TRBJ2-4; 9 positions agree with TRBD2. CDR3 length equals 15 residues. V lost 2 bases and J lost 9; bases outside the gene matches: 8. CDR1 is MNHEY, CDR2 SVGEGT, per germline.